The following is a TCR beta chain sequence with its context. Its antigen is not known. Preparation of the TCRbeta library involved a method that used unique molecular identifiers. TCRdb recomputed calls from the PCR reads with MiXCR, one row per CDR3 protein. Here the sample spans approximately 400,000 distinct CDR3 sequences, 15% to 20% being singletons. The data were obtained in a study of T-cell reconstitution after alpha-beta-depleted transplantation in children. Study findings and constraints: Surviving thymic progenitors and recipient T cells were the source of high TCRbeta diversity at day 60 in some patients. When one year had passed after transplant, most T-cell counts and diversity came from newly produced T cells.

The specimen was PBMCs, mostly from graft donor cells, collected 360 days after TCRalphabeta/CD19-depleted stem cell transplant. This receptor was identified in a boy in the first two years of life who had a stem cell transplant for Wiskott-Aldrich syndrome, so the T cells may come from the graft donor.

The CDR3 spells CASSGTGRGTTEAFF. As DNA, the CDR3 is TGTGCCAGCAGTGGTACAGGGAGGGGGACCACTGAAGCTTTCTTT. The chain recombines TRBV28 with TRBJ1-1, with D possibly being TRBD1 (6 bases). Germline assignment: CDR1 MDHEN and CDR2 SYDVKM. There are 15 residues in the CDR3. V lost 5 bases, J lost 4 bases, and 17 bases lay in between.